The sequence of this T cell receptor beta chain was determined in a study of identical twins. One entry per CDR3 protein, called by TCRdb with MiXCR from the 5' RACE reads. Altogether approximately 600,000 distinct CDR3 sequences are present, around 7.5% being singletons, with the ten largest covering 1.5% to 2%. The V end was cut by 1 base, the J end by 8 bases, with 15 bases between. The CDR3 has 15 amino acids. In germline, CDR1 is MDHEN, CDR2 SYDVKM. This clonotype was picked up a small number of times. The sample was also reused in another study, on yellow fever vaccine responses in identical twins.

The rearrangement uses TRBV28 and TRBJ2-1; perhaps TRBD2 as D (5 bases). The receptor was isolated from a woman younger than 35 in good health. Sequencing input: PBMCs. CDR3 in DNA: TGTGCCAGCAGTTTATCAGCGGACCGCAAGGATGAGCAGTTCTTC. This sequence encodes CASSLSADRKDEQFF.